A single T cell receptor beta chain is shown here with its context. The target antigen is unknown. Excluded were patients having autoimmune disease history or systemic immunosuppression. The protocol was immunoSEQ multiplex PCR, while the TCRdb copy is restricted to in-frame clones and leaves out a portion. The table shows approximately 53,000 clones, with 85% to 95% occurring only once. This specimen comes from a study of OX40 agonist ivuxolimab in advanced cancers. About the research overall: Dose-escalation patients were diagnosed with hepatocellular carcinoma, melanoma, renal cell cancer or head and neck cancer. Study-level results: Expanded peripheral T-cell antigen specificity went undetermined. CD4+ and CD8+ blood T cells expanded clonally by week 6 at 0.1 to 3.0 mg/kg.

This CDR3 has 13 residues. CDR1 is SGHKS and CDR2 is YYEKEE in the germline V gene (reference sequence). Trimming left V 4 bases short and J 2 bases short, with 6 bases between. The V and J genes are TRBV5-5 and TRBJ1-4; D gene uncertain. This material consisted of CD4+ or CD8+ T cells sorted from blood, taken in a trial of the OX40 agonist ivuxolimab. The clonotype was recovered from an adult with an advanced solid tumor such as melanoma, head and neck, liver or kidney cancer. This CDR3 reads CASSAITNEKLFF. CDR3 sequence (DNA): TGTGCCAGCAGCGCTATTACTAATGAAAAACTGTTTTTT.